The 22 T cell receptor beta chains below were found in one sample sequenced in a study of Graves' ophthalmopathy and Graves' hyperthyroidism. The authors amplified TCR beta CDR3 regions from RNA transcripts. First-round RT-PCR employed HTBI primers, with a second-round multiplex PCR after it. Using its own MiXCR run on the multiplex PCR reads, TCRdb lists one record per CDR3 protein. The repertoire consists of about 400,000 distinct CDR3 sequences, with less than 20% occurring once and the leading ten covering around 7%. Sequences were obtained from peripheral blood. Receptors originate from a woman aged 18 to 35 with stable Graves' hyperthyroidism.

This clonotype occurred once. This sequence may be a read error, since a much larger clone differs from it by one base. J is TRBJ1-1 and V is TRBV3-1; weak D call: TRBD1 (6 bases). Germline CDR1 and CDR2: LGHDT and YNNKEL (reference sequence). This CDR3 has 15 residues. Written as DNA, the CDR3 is TGTGCCAGCAGCCCCTCCTACAGGGTTGGCACTGAATCTTTCTTT. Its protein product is CASSPSYRVGTESFF. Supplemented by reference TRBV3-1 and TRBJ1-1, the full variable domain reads DTAVSQTPKYLVTQMGNDKSIKCEQNLGHDTMYWYKQDSKKFLKIMFSYNNKELIINETVPNRFSPKSPDKAHLNLHINSLELGDSAVYFCASSPSYRVGTESFFGQGTRLTVV.

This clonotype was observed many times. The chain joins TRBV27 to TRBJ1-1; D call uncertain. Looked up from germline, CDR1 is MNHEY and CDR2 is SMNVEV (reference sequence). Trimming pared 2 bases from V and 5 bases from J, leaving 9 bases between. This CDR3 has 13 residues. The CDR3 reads CASSLGRATEAFF. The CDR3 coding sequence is TGTGCCAGCAGTTTAGGTAGGGCGACTGAAGCTTTCTTT.

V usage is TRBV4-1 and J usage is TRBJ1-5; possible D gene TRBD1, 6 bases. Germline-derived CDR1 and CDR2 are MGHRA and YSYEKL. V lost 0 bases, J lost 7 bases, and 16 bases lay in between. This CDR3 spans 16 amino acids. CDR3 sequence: CASSQEAPIRGQPQHF. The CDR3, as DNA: TGCGCCAGCAGCCAAGAGGCCCCAATAAGGGGGCAGCCCCAGCATTTT.

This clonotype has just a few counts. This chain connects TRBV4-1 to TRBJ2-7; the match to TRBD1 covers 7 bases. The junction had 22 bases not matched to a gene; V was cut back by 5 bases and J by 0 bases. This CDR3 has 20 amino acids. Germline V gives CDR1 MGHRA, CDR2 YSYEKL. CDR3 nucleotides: TGCGCCAGCAGCGATCCAAGTCAAGGGGGCTTATGGGGGTACTCCTACGAGCAGTACTTC. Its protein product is CASSDPSQGGLWGYSYEQYF.

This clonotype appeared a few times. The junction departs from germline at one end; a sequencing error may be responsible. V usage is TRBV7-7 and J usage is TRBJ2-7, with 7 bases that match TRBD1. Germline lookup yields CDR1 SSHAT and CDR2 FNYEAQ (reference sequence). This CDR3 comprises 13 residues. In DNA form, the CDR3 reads TGTGCTAGCAGCTCGAAACAGGGGCGCGAGCAGTACTTC. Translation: CASSSKQGREQYF.

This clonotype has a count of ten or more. Here the CDR3 reads CASSWGVSYGYTF. For the CDR3, the DNA is TGTGCCAGCAGTTGGGGGGTGAGCTATGGCTACACCTTC. The chain links TRBV28 to TRBJ1-2; tentatively, D is TRBD1 (5 bases). This CDR3 region has 13 residues. Germline loops: CDR1 MDHEN, CDR2 SYDVKM. V was pared by 4 bases and J by 4 bases, with 10 bases between.

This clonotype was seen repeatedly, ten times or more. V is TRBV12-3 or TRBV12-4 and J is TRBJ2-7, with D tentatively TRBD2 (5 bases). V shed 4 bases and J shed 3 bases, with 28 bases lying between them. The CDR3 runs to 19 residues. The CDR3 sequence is CASSSTSFNGETPVYEQYF. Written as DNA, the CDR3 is TGTGCCAGCAGTTCTACCTCGTTTAACGGGGAGACTCCCGTCTACGAGCAGTACTTC.

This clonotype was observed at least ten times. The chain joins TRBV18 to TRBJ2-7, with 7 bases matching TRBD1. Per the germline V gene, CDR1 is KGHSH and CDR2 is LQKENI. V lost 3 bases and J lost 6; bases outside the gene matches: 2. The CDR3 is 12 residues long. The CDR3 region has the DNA TGTGCCAGCTCACCGGACAGGAGCGAGCAGTACTTC. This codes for CASSPDRSEQYF.

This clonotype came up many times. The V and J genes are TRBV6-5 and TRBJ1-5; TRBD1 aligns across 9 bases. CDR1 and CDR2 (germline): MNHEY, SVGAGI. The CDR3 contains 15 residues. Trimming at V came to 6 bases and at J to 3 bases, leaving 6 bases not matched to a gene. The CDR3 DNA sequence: TGTGCCAGCAGCCCAGGACAGGGGAACAATCAGCCCCAGCATTTT. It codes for CASSPGQGNNQPQHF.

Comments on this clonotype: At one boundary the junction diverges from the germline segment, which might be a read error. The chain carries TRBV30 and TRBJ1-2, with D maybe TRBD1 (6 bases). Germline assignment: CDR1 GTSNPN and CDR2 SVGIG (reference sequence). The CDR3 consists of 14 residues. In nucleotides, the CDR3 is TGTGTCTGGCATCCGGGGCAGGGGAACTATGGCTACACCTTC. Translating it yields CVWHPGQGNYGYTF.

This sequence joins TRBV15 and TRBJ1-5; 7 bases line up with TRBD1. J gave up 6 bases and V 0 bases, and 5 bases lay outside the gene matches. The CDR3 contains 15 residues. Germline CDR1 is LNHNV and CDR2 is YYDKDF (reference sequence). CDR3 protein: CATSRDRGGLQPQHF. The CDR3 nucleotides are TGTGCCACCAGCAGAGATCGAGGGGGCCTTCAGCCCCAGCATTTT.

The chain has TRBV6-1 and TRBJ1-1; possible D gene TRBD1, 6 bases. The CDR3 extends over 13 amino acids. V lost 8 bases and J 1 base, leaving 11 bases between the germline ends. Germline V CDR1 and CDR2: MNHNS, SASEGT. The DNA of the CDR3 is TGTGCCAGCCGTGGGGGGCAGAACACTGAAGCTTTCTTT. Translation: CASRGGQNTEAFF.

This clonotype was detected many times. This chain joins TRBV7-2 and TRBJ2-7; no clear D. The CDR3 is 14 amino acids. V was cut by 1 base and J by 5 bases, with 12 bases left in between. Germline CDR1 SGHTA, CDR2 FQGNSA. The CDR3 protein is CASSLGFRGDEQYF. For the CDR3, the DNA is TGTGCCAGCAGCTTAGGTTTTCGAGGAGACGAGCAGTACTTC. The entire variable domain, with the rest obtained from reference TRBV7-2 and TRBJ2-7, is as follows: GAGVSQSPSNKVTEKGKDVELRCDPISGHTALYWYRQSLGQGLEFLIYFQGNSAPDKSGLPSDRFSAERTGGSVSTLTIQRTQQEDSAVYLCASSLGFRGDEQYFGPGTRLTVT.

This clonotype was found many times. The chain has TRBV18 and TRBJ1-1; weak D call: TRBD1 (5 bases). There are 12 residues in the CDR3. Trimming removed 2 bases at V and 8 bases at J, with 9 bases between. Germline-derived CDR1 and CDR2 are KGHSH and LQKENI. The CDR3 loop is CASSPDSKEAFF. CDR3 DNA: TGTGCCAGCTCACCAGACAGCAAGGAAGCTTTCTTT.

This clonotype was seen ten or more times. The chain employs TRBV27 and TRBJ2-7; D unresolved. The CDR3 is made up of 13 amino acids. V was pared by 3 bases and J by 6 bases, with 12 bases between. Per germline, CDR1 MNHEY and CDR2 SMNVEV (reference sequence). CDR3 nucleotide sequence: TGTGCCAGCAGTTTCCACTGGGGATTCGAGCAGTACTTC. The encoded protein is CASSFHWGFEQYF.

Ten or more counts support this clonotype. The CDR3 region has the DNA TGTGCCAGCAGCGTTTGGACAGTTAATTCACCCCTCCACTTT. Residues: CASSVWTVNSPLHF. V usage is TRBV9 and J usage is TRBJ1-6; tentatively, D is TRBD1 (6 bases). Trimming stripped 2 bases from V and 6 bases from J, with 9 bases between. The CDR3 totals 14 residues. In germline, CDR1 is SGDLS, CDR2 YYNGEE.

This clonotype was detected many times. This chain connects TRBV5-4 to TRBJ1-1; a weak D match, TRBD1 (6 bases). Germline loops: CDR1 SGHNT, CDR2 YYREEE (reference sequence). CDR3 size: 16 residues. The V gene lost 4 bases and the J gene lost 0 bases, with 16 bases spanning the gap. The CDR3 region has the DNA TGTGCCAGCAGCCCCGGACAGATCTACATGAACACTGAAGCTTTCTTT. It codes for CASSPGQIYMNTEAFF. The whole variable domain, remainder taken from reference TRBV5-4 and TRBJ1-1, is ETGVTQSPTHLIKTRGQQVTLRCSSQSGHNTVSWYQQALGQGPQFIFQYYREEENGRGNFPPRFSGLQFPNYSSELNVNALELDDSALYLCASSPGQIYMNTEAFFGQGTRLTVV.

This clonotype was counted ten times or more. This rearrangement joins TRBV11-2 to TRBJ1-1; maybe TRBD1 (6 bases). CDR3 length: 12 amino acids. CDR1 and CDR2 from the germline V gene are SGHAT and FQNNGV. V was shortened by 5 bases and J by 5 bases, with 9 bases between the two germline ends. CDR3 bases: TGTGCCAGCAGCCCAGACAGGACTGAAGCTTTCTTT. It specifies CASSPDRTEAFF.

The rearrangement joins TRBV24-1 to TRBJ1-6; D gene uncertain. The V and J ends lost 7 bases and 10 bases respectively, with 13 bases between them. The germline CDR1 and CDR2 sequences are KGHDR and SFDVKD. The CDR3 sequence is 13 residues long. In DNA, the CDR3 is TGTGCCACCAGAGAGTCTCCCTGGTCACCCCTCCACTTT. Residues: CATRESPWSPLHF.

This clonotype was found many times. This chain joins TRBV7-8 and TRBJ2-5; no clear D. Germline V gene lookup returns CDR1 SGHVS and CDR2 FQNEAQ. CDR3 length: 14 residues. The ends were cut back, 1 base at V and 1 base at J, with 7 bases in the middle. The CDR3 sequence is CASSLGVFQETQYF. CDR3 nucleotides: TGTGCCAGCAGCTTAGGGGTCTTCCAAGAGACCCAGTACTTC.

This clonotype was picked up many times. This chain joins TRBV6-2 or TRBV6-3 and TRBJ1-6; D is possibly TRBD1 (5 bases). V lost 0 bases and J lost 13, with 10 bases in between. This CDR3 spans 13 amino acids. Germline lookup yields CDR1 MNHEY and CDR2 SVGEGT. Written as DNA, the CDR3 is TGTGCCAGCAGTTACTCACGGGGCGACCCCCTCCACTTT. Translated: CASSYSRGDPLHF.

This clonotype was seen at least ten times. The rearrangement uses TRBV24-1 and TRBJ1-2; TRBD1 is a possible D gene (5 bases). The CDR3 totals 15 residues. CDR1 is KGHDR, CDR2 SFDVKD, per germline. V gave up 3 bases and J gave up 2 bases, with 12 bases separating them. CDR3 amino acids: CATSDPGTENYGYTF. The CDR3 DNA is TGTGCCACCAGTGATCCCGGGACGGAAAACTATGGCTACACCTTC.